A selection of T cell receptor beta chains follows, all from one sample in a study of response to subunit inactivated influenza vaccine. TCRdb passed the RT-PCR reads through MiXCR, listing each CDR3 protein once. The sample shows hundreds of thousands of distinct CDR3 sequences, 13% of them seen only once. This sample comprised PBMCs from blood, obtained about 6 weeks after vaccination. The source of these receptors is a man aged 50-59 years who received an inactivated influenza vaccine. Each CDR3 is given with its conserved first and last residue. The order of the fields is CDR3 length, clone size, D gene, V gene, J gene, CDR3 DNA, CDR3 protein. The D gene is left open where the match is weak. Clone size appears in some rows only: once, few, many, or a class for an expanded clone.

length: 14
size: few
D: TRBD1
V: TRBV3-1
J: TRBJ1-6
DNA: TGTGCCAGCAGAGACAGGGGGCTGAATTCACCCCTCCACTTT
CDR3: CASRDRGLNSPLHF

length: 15
size: -
D: TRBD2
V: TRBV6-2/TRBV6-3
J: TRBJ2-5
DNA: TGTGCCAGCAGTTGCGGGGGGGCGCCGCAAGAGACCCAGTACTTC
CDR3: CASSCGGAPQETQYF

length: 19
size: -
D: -
V: TRBV5-1
J: TRBJ2-6
DNA: TGCGCCAGCAGCTTGGTTTTAGGGACAATCAGCTCTGGGGCCAACGTCCTGACTTTC
CDR3: CASSLVLGTISSGANVLTF

length: 13
size: many
D: TRBD1
V: TRBV29-1
J: TRBJ2-5
DNA: TGCAGCGTGCGGGACAGGCTACAAGAGACCCAGTACTTC
CDR3: CSVRDRLQETQYF

length: 12
size: many
D: TRBD1
V: TRBV29-1
J: TRBJ1-1
DNA: TGCAGCGTTGTTAGGGGGCGGACTGAAGCTTTCTTT
CDR3: CSVVRGRTEAFF

length: 13
size: -
D: TRBD1
V: TRBV7-2
J: TRBJ2-7
DNA: TGTGCCAGCAGCTTAGCTCAGGGGGCCGGGCAGTACTTC
CDR3: CASSLAQGAGQYF

length: 15
size: few
D: -
V: TRBV9
J: TRBJ2-1
DNA: TGTGCCAGCAGCGCCCCGGCGGGCAAAGGTAATGAGCAGTTCTTC
CDR3: CASSAPAGKGNEQFF

length: 14
size: few
D: -
V: TRBV6-2/TRBV6-3
J: TRBJ2-6
DNA: TGTGCCAGCGGTCGTAGGGCTGGGGCCAACGTCCTGACTTTC
CDR3: CASGRRAGANVLTF

length: 14
size: few
D: -
V: TRBV7-9
J: TRBJ2-7
DNA: TGTGCCAGCAGCCCTGGGACGGTCGGCTACGAGCAGTACTTC
CDR3: CASSPGTVGYEQYF

length: 14
size: -
D: -
V: TRBV6-5
J: TRBJ2-5
DNA: TGTGCCAGCAGTTACTCACTGGGTTTGGAGACCCAGTACTTC
CDR3: CASSYSLGLETQYF

length: 13
size: many
D: -
V: TRBV5-1
J: TRBJ2-1
DNA: TGCGCCAGCAGCTTGGAGGAGGGGCAGGGGCAGTTCTTC
CDR3: CASSLEEGQGQFF

length: 12
size: many
D: -
V: TRBV12-3/TRBV12-4
J: TRBJ1-1
DNA: TGTGCCAGCAGTTTTGGGGAGGTGAGGGCTTTCTTT
CDR3: CASSFGEVRAFF

length: 19
size: -
D: -
V: TRBV5-1
J: TRBJ1-4
DNA: TGCGCCAGCAGCTTGGGACAGTATATACTGTCCCCTCTTAATGAAAAACTGTTTTTT
CDR3: CASSLGQYILSPLNEKLFF

length: 19
size: -
D: -
V: TRBV24-1
J: TRBJ2-1
DNA: TGTGCCACCAGTGGTCCGGGACAGGGGAGACTAGCGGCCGACAATGAGCAGTTCTTC
CDR3: CATSGPGQGRLAADNEQFF

length: 14
size: few
D: -
V: TRBV20-1
J: TRBJ1-1
DNA: TGCAGTGCTAGAGTATCGACAGGACCCCTTGAAGCTTTCTTT
CDR3: CSARVSTGPLEAFF

length: 19
size: -
D: TRBD2
V: TRBV11-1
J: TRBJ2-3
DNA: TGTGCCAGCAGCTTACCCCAACAGACTAGCGGGGGGAGCACAGATACGCAGTATTTT
CDR3: CASSLPQQTSGGSTDTQYF

length: 15
size: few
D: TRBD2
V: TRBV6-5
J: TRBJ2-1
DNA: TGTGCCAGCAGTTTTGTAGCGGGAACCAACAATGAGCAGTTCTTC
CDR3: CASSFVAGTNNEQFF

length: 14
size: -
D: -
V: TRBV7-9
J: TRBJ2-3
DNA: TGTGCCAGCATTCTCGGCGGGATGATTGATACGCAGTATTTT
CDR3: CASILGGMIDTQYF

length: 14
size: -
D: -
V: TRBV6-1
J: TRBJ2-5
DNA: TGTGCCAGCAGGGTCGGGTCCACCCGGGAGACCCAGTACTTC
CDR3: CASRVGSTRETQYF

length: 14
size: -
D: -
V: TRBV9
J: TRBJ1-4
DNA: TGTGCCAGCTCGACCGGGGCAACTAATGAAAAACTGTTTTTT
CDR3: CASSTGATNEKLFF

length: 16
size: few
D: TRBD2
V: TRBV20-1
J: TRBJ2-1
DNA: TGCAGTGCTAGAGGTTCGTCGCGGGGGACCCCGAATGAGCAGTTCTTC
CDR3: CSARGSSRGTPNEQFF

length: 15
size: few
D: -
V: TRBV7-9
J: TRBJ2-2
DNA: TGTGCCAGCAGTTACAGGGTGGTGGACACCGGGGAGCTGTTTTTT
CDR3: CASSYRVVDTGELFF

length: 21
size: many
D: -
V: TRBV5-4
J: TRBJ1-4
DNA: TGTGCCAGCAGCTTGGGATCGTGGGATCGCGGAGTTGTTATCCTTAATGAAAAACTGTTTTTT
CDR3: CASSLGSWDRGVVILNEKLFF

length: 13
size: few
D: -
V: TRBV29-1
J: TRBJ1-2
DNA: TGCAGCGTTGGTGGGGGCGTGGACTATGGCTACACCTTC
CDR3: CSVGGGVDYGYTF

length: 12
size: -
D: -
V: TRBV2
J: TRBJ2-2
DNA: TGTGCCAGCAGTGAATTTACCGGGGAGCTGTTTTTT
CDR3: CASSEFTGELFF

length: 17
size: -
D: -
V: TRBV20-1
J: TRBJ2-2
DNA: TGCAGTGCTAGACCGATTACTCGAGGGAGCCACACCGGGGAGCTGTTTTTT
CDR3: CSARPITRGSHTGELFF

length: 16
size: -
D: TRBD1
V: TRBV7-8
J: TRBJ1-5
DNA: TGTGCCAGCAGCTTAGCGGGACAGTCGAGCAATCAGCCCCAGCATTTT
CDR3: CASSLAGQSSNQPQHF

length: 17
size: -
D: -
V: TRBV29-1
J: TRBJ2-3
DNA: TGCAGCGCCGCCCTACTGCTCGTCGCGCCAGAAACAGATACGCAGTATTTT
CDR3: CSAALLLVAPETDTQYF

length: 13
size: few
D: -
V: TRBV20-1
J: TRBJ2-7
DNA: TGCAGTGCGGGGGTGAGGGCGCGAGAAGAGCAGTACTTC
CDR3: CSAGVRAREEQYF

length: 13
size: -
D: TRBD1
V: TRBV29-1
J: TRBJ2-7
DNA: TGCAGCGTTGTTGGGGACAGCTCCTACGAGCAGTACTTC
CDR3: CSVVGDSSYEQYF

length: 15
size: -
D: TRBD2
V: TRBV28
J: TRBJ2-1
DNA: TGTGCCAGCAGTATACTAGTAGCGGGAGGGAATGAGCAGTTCTTC
CDR3: CASSILVAGGNEQFF

length: 16
size: -
D: TRBD1
V: TRBV12-3/TRBV12-4
J: TRBJ1-4
DNA: TGTGCCAGCAGTCCCCATATAGGACAGGGTGGCGAAAAACTGTTTTTT
CDR3: CASSPHIGQGGEKLFF

length: 15
size: few
D: -
V: TRBV20-1
J: TRBJ1-1
DNA: TGCAGTGCTCAACCGGGACGACCAGGCCCCATTGAAGCTTTCTTT
CDR3: CSAQPGRPGPIEAFF

length: 17
size: -
D: TRBD2
V: TRBV5-4
J: TRBJ2-1
DNA: TGTGCCAGCAGCTTGGCAGCGACTAGCGGGATCTACAATGAGCAGTTCTTC
CDR3: CASSLAATSGIYNEQFF

length: 14
size: -
D: TRBD1
V: TRBV15
J: TRBJ1-2
DNA: TGTGCCACCAGCAGTGACAGGGGTGACTATGGCTACACCTTC
CDR3: CATSSDRGDYGYTF

length: 16
size: many
D: TRBD2
V: TRBV5-1
J: TRBJ2-1
DNA: TGCGCCAGCAGCTCCAACAGCGGGGCCTCCTACAATGAGCAGTTCTTC
CDR3: CASSSNSGASYNEQFF

length: 14
size: few
D: -
V: TRBV7-2
J: TRBJ1-1
DNA: TGTGCCAGCAGTTCATGGTCGGTGAACACTGAAGCTTTCTTT
CDR3: CASSSWSVNTEAFF

length: 15
size: many
D: -
V: TRBV20-1
J: TRBJ2-3
DNA: TGCAGTGCTCAAGGCCCGTCTACCCCCACAGATACGCAGTATTTT
CDR3: CSAQGPSTPTDTQYF

length: 16
size: many
D: -
V: TRBV6-1
J: TRBJ1-5
DNA: TGTGCCAGCAGCTTTAGCCAGGGTGGTAGCAATCAGCCCCAGCATTTT
CDR3: CASSFSQGGSNQPQHF

length: 13
size: many
D: -
V: TRBV5-1
J: TRBJ2-7
DNA: TGCGCCAGCAGCAAAGACGGAGCCTACGAGCAGTACTTC
CDR3: CASSKDGAYEQYF

length: 13
size: few
D: -
V: TRBV20-1
J: TRBJ2-5
DNA: TGCAGTGCTAGAAGGGTGATCAGGGAGACCCAGTACTTC
CDR3: CSARRVIRETQYF

length: 17
size: few
D: TRBD1
V: TRBV7-2
J: TRBJ1-1
DNA: TGTGCCAGCAGCTTACGTGGCAGGGGGCTTGTTGTTTCTGAAGCTTTCTTT
CDR3: CASSLRGRGLVVSEAFF

length: 13
size: many
D: -
V: TRBV28
J: TRBJ2-1
DNA: TGTGCCAGCAGTTTAGGGCGCTACAATGAGCAGTTCTTC
CDR3: CASSLGRYNEQFF

length: 17
size: few
D: -
V: TRBV24-1
J: TRBJ2-1
DNA: TGTGCCACCAGTGATTCCGGTGGGAGAAACAACTACAATGAGCAGTTCTTC
CDR3: CATSDSGGRNNYNEQFF

length: 12
size: -
D: -
V: TRBV12-3/TRBV12-4
J: TRBJ2-7
DNA: TGTGCCAGCAGTAAGACCCCCTACGAGCAGTACTTC
CDR3: CASSKTPYEQYF

length: 14
size: few
D: -
V: TRBV7-9
J: TRBJ1-1
DNA: TGTGCCAGCAGCGAGAGAGTGGGGGCAGCTGAAGCTTTCTTT
CDR3: CASSERVGAAEAFF

length: 13
size: many
D: -
V: TRBV2
J: TRBJ1-1
DNA: TGTGCCAGCAGTGACGGACGGTCCACTGAAGCTTTCTTT
CDR3: CASSDGRSTEAFF

length: 14
size: many
D: TRBD2
V: TRBV12-3/TRBV12-4
J: TRBJ2-1
DNA: TGTGCCAGCAGTACCCGGGAGGCCTACAATGAGCAGTTCTTC
CDR3: CASSTREAYNEQFF

length: 15
size: -
D: TRBD2
V: TRBV10-3
J: TRBJ2-2
DNA: TGTGCCATCACCGGACTAGCGGGGAACACCGGGGAGCTGTTTTTT
CDR3: CAITGLAGNTGELFF

length: 14
size: -
D: -
V: TRBV7-2
J: TRBJ2-7
DNA: TGTGCCAGCTCCGGGGGATTTAGCTCCTACGAGCAGTACTTC
CDR3: CASSGGFSSYEQYF

length: 16
size: -
D: TRBD2
V: TRBV5-1
J: TRBJ2-7
DNA: TGCGCCAGCAGCTCCGCACTAGCGGGAGGGATCTACGAGCAGTACTTC
CDR3: CASSSALAGGIYEQYF

length: 14
size: -
D: TRBD1
V: TRBV29-1
J: TRBJ2-6
DNA: TGCAGCGTTGGACAGGGTTCGGGGGCCAACGTCCTGACTTTC
CDR3: CSVGQGSGANVLTF

length: 18
size: few
D: -
V: TRBV6-2/TRBV6-3
J: TRBJ2-6
DNA: TGTGCCAGCAGTTACCCCACGAAGGAGGACCCTGGGGCCAACGTCCTGACTTTC
CDR3: CASSYPTKEDPGANVLTF

length: 16
size: -
D: -
V: TRBV15
J: TRBJ2-1
DNA: TGTGCCACCAGCAGAGAGCCAGGGCGGAAGTACAATGAGCAGCTCTTC
CDR3: CATSREPGRKYNEQLF